Shown below are 27 T cell receptor beta chains from a single sample sequenced in a study of T-cell reconstitution after alpha-beta-depleted transplantation in children. Unique molecular identifiers were used to barcode this TCRbeta library. From the PCR reads, TCRdb called clonotypes with MiXCR, one entry per CDR3 protein. The repertoire includes some 550,000 distinct CDR3 sequences, about 16% of them detected once, and around 3.3% sits in the top ten. The sequenced sample was PBMCs from the stem cell graft donor, obtained from the stem cell graft. The receptors were gathered from a human donor who donated a stem cell graft to a child with acute lymphoblastic leukemia.

The chain joins TRBV12-3 or TRBV12-4 to TRBJ1-3; weak D call: TRBD1 (6 bases). Trimming took 7 bases from V and 0 from J, leaving 22 bases between them. The length of the CDR3 is 18 residues. Here the CDR3 reads CASTQGGWSWSSGNTIYF. The CDR3, as DNA: TGTGCCAGCACCCAAGGGGGGTGGTCGTGGAGCTCTGGAAACACCATATATTTT.

This clonotype was counted at least ten times. CDR3 in amino acids: CASSPGQGDTDTQYF. As DNA, the CDR3 is TGCGCCAGCAGCCCAGGACAGGGGGACACAGATACGCAGTATTTT. V usage is TRBV5-1 and J usage is TRBJ2-3; 10 nucleotides agree with TRBD1. Germline V gene sequence: CDR1 SGHRS, CDR2 YFSETQ. The length of the CDR3 is 15 residues. With 4 bases clipped from V and 2 bases from J, the junction kept 4 bases outside the gene matches.

This clonotype was seen a handful of times. In nucleotides, the CDR3 is TGTGCCACCAGTGATCCCGGAGTAACCTATGGCTACACCTTC. It yields the protein CATSDPGVTYGYTF. V gene TRBV24-1 combines with J gene TRBJ1-2; no reliable D call. The V end was cut by 3 bases, the J end by 4 bases, with 11 bases between. The CDR3 extends over 14 amino acids. Germline values: CDR1 KGHDR, CDR2 SFDVKD.

In this sample, this clonotype turned up a few times. This chain connects TRBV6-1 to TRBJ2-5, with 11 bases fitting TRBD1. Germline CDR1 reads MNHNS; CDR2 reads SASEGT. The length of the CDR3 is 17 residues. The V gene end was trimmed by 6 bases and the J gene end by 7 bases; junction bases not matched to a gene: 16. The chain's CDR3 is CASSSSWTGGAQRTQYF. The CDR3 coding sequence is TGTGCCAGCAGCTCATCATGGACAGGGGGCGCACAACGGACCCAGTACTTC.

The chain has TRBV29-1 and TRBJ1-2; D unclear. V lost 6 bases and J 1 base, leaving 9 bases between the germline ends. Germline values: CDR1 SQVTM, CDR2 ANQGSEA. CDR3 length: 12 amino acids. Here the CDR3 reads CSVLTVNYGYTF. The CDR3 DNA follows: TGCAGCGTCTTAACAGTTAACTATGGCTACACCTTC.

This clonotype was seen a handful of times. The V call is TRBV20-1, the J call TRBJ1-5; maybe TRBD1 (5 bases). Trimming removed 0 bases at V and 0 bases at J, with 9 bases between. The CDR3 loop spans 15 amino acids. The germline CDR1 and CDR2 sequences are DFQATT and SNEGSKA (reference sequence). CDR3 protein: CSARDQGYSNQPQHF. The CDR3 bases are TGCAGTGCTAGAGATCAGGGTTATAGCAATCAGCCCCAGCATTTT.

This clonotype was seen only a few times. This sequence joins TRBV5-1 and TRBJ1-1, with no clear D. Germline V gene lookup returns CDR1 SGHRS and CDR2 YFSETQ. This CDR3 is built from 15 residues. The V gene lost 0 bases and the J gene lost 3 bases, with 12 bases spanning the gap. For the CDR3, the DNA is TGCGCCAGCAGCTTGGGGGTAATAGGTGACACTGAAGCTTTCTTT. The encoded protein is CASSLGVIGDTEAFF.

The rearrangement uses TRBV7-2 and TRBJ2-1, with 13 bases that match TRBD2. After removal of 5 bases from V and 8 bases from J, the junction contained 9 bases not matched to a gene. CDR3 length: 16 residues. The V gene's germline CDR1 is SGHTA and CDR2 FQGNSA. CDR3: CASSPRLAGGRDEQFF. The CDR3 DNA follows: TGTGCCAGCAGCCCAAGACTAGCGGGAGGTCGGGATGAGCAGTTCTTC.

J is TRBJ2-5 and V is TRBV29-1; the D is unclear. The CDR3 is made up of 11 amino acids. Deletions cut 5 bases from V and 7 bases from J, with 11 bases between. Germline CDR1 SQVTM, CDR2 ANQGSEA. The CDR3 region is CSVPILATQYF. CDR3 bases: TGCAGCGTTCCAATTCTGGCGACCCAGTACTTC. Combining the CDR3 with reference TRBV29-1 and TRBJ2-5 gives the whole variable domain SAVISQKPSRDICQRGTSLTIQCQVDSQVTMMFWYRQQPGQSLTLIATANQGSEATYESGFVIDKFPISRPNLTFSTLTVSNMSPEDSSIYLCSVPILATQYFGPGTRLLVL.

This clonotype was found a few times. V is TRBV6-1 and J is TRBJ1-3, with 7 bases fitting TRBD1. CDR1 and CDR2 from the germline V gene are MNHNS and SASEGT. The CDR3 runs 15 residues. Trimming removed 8 bases from V and 0 bases from J; junction bases left unmatched: 7. The CDR3: CASGLGGNSGNTIYF. CDR3 coding DNA: TGTGCCAGCGGACTAGGGGGCAACTCTGGAAACACCATATATTTT.

The chain joins TRBV24-1 to TRBJ2-1, with D perhaps assigned TRBD1 or TRBD2 (5 bases each). Germline V gene data show CDR1 as KGHDR and CDR2 as SFDVKD. The CDR3 loop spans 15 amino acids. Trimming stripped 3 bases from V and 3 bases from J, with 11 bases between. The CDR3 nucleotides read TGTGCCACCAGTGATAAGGGACCGTTCTACAATGAGCAGTTCTTC. Protein: CATSDKGPFYNEQFF.

The V call is TRBV12-3 or TRBV12-4, the J call TRBJ2-7; D possibly matches TRBD1 or TRBD2 (7 bases each). Trimming left V 4 bases short and J 0 bases short, with 19 bases between. This CDR3 is built from 17 residues. CDR3 in amino acids: CASSSGRWGQNSYEQYF. The DNA for the CDR3 is TGTGCCAGCAGTTCCGGGAGGTGGGGACAGAACTCCTACGAGCAGTACTTC.

In this sample, this clonotype turned up a few times. The chain couples TRBV6-4 to TRBJ2-3, with 7 positions matching TRBD2. The junction had 16 bases not matched to a gene; V was cut back by 0 bases and J by 7 bases. The CDR3 length is 18 residues. Germline V lookup: CDR1 MRHNA, CDR2 SNTAGT. As DNA, the CDR3 is TGTGCCAGCAGTGACTCGGTTCATAAGGGAGGGAGGTCCTATACGCAGTATTTT. It specifies CASSDSVHKGGRSYTQYF.

This clonotype was found a few times. V and J are TRBV12-3 or TRBV12-4 and TRBJ2-7; D uncertain. Trimming removed 7 bases at V and 2 bases at J, with 9 bases between. This CDR3 has 12 residues. In DNA form, the CDR3 reads TGTGCCAGCAAGGAAGACCCCTACGAGCAGTACTTC. Residues: CASKEDPYEQYF.

In this sample, this clonotype turned up a few times. This chain uses TRBV12-3 or TRBV12-4 with TRBJ2-1, with D perhaps TRBD2 (5 bases). The V end was cut by 6 bases, the J end by 5 bases, with 11 bases between. The CDR3 runs 13 residues. CDR3: CASRMGADNEQFF. The CDR3 DNA is TGTGCCAGCAGGATGGGAGCGGACAATGAGCAGTTCTTC.

The V and J genes are TRBV5-1 and TRBJ2-5; no firm D call. From germline, CDR1 is SGHRS and CDR2 YFSETQ. Trimming shortened V by 0 bases and J by 4 bases, and 7 bases separated the two germline ends. The CDR3 sequence is 13 residues long. CDR3 sequence reads: CASSLELRETQYF. DNA of the CDR3: TGCGCCAGCAGCTTGGAACTTAGAGAGACCCAGTACTTC.

This chain uses TRBV5-1 with TRBJ2-1; the match to TRBD1 covers 9 bases. V was clipped by 2 bases and J by 13 bases; unmatched bases: 10. The CDR3 extends over 14 amino acids. The V gene's germline CDR1 is SGHRS and CDR2 YFSETQ. This CDR3 reads CASSLGTGSSYQFF. CDR3 sequence (DNA): TGCGCCAGCAGCTTAGGGACAGGGTCCTCCTATCAGTTCTTC.

V and J are TRBV12-3 or TRBV12-4 and TRBJ2-7; D may be TRBD1 (6 bases). The CDR3 loop spans 13 amino acids. V lost 8 bases to trimming and J lost 6 bases, with 17 bases between them. The CDR3: CASGSRTVIEQYF. The CDR3 bases are TGTGCCAGCGGGTCCCGGACAGTCATCGAGCAGTACTTC.

The J gene is TRBJ2-7, the V gene TRBV3-1; a weak D match, TRBD1 (5 bases). The CDR3 sequence is 13 residues long. V gave up 7 bases and J gave up 2 bases, with 12 bases separating them. Germline CDR1 reads LGHDT; CDR2 reads YNNKEL (reference sequence). The CDR3: CASIGGAPYEQYF. In DNA form, the CDR3 reads TGTGCCAGCATTGGTGGGGCCCCCTACGAGCAGTACTTC.

DNA for the CDR3: TGTGCCAGCAGCCCCACCTTTACCTACACTAGCGGGAGACACCCAGATACGCAGTATTTT. The encoded protein is CASSPTFTYTSGRHPDTQYF. The V and J genes are TRBV11-2 and TRBJ2-3, with 11 bases aligning to TRBD2. The CDR3 runs to 20 residues. The germline V gene encodes CDR1 SGHAT and CDR2 FQNNGV. The junction had 20 bases not matched to a gene; V was cut back by 5 bases and J by 4 bases.

This clonotype was seen repeatedly, ten times or more. The chain has TRBV5-6 and TRBJ2-3; possible D gene TRBD1, 6 bases. The CDR3 totals 15 residues. V lost 0 bases and J lost 2, with 10 bases in between. Germline loops: CDR1 SGHDT, CDR2 YYEEEE. The CDR3: CASSLATGDTDTQYF. In nucleotides, the CDR3 is TGTGCCAGCAGCTTGGCGACAGGAGACACAGATACGCAGTATTTT.

The chain employs TRBV18 and TRBJ2-7; D is possibly TRBD1 (6 bases). The germline CDR1 and CDR2 sequences are KGHSH and LQKENI. Trimming removed 3 bases at V and 0 bases at J, with 12 bases between. CDR3 length: 15 residues. The CDR3 here is CASSPRTVSSYEQYF. The CDR3 coding sequence is TGTGCCAGCTCACCTAGGACAGTCAGCTCCTACGAGCAGTACTTC.

The chain is built from TRBV20-1 and TRBJ1-1; 9 nucleotides match TRBD1. Germline CDR1 is DFQATT and CDR2 is SNEGSKA (reference sequence). The junction had 4 bases not matched to a gene; V was cut back by 5 bases and J by 0 bases. The CDR3 has 14 residues. The CDR3, as DNA: TGCAGTGCTGACGGACAGGGGATGAACACTGAAGCTTTCTTT. Its translation: CSADGQGMNTEAFF.

Only a few counts were recorded for this clonotype. This chain connects TRBV27 to TRBJ2-7; TRBD1 is a possible D gene (5 bases). Germline CDR1 MNHEY, CDR2 SMNVEV (reference sequence). V lost 6 bases and J 4 bases, leaving 19 bases between the germline ends. CDR3 length: 15 amino acids. The CDR3 DNA reads TGTGCCAGCAGAGGCGAGGCAGGGATCCCTTACGAGCAGTACTTC. Protein: CASRGEAGIPYEQYF.

This clonotype was seen only a few times. The chain employs TRBV20-1 and TRBJ2-7; no definite D call. Germline V gene lookup returns CDR1 DFQATT and CDR2 SNEGSKA (reference sequence). This CDR3 is 12 amino acids long. V gave up 5 bases and J gave up 0 bases, with 8 bases separating them. The CDR3 loop reads CSALRTSYEQYF. DNA for the CDR3: TGCAGTGCTTTACGCACCTCCTACGAGCAGTACTTC.

The genes are TRBV2 and TRBJ2-1; D remains ambiguous. The V and J ends lost 4 bases and 2 bases respectively, with 9 bases between them. The CDR3 consists of 14 residues. Germline CDR1 and CDR2: SNHLY and FYNNEI. The CDR3: CASSARVTYNEQFF. CDR3 bases: TGTGCCAGCAGTGCTCGGGTTACCTACAATGAGCAGTTCTTC.

This clonotype showed up just a few times. The gene calls are TRBV2 and TRBJ2-7, with D unclear. Between the trimmed V and J ends, which lost 6 bases and 1 base, there was a span of 19 bases. The CDR3 has 16 amino acids. Germline CDR1 and CDR2: SNHLY and FYNNEI. The CDR3 nucleotides are TGTGCCAGCAGCCAATTTGACGGCCCTAATTCCTACGAGCAGTACTTC. Translation: CASSQFDGPNSYEQYF.